A single sample gave rise to the 6 T cell receptor beta chains below, sequenced in a study of tumor-infiltrating lymphocytes in primary liver carcinoma. TCR beta cDNA came from about 0.45 ug total RNA, primed with a constant-region primer. ARM-PCR was slightly modified, and three nested multiplex PCR rounds with it gave rise to the TCR beta libraries. Researchers ran the first two PCR rounds for roughly 11 cycles each with TRBV1-TRBV30 forward primers and a C-beta reverse primer. TCRdb used MiXCR to reprocess the multiplex PCR reads, holding one entry per CDR3 protein. The data show some 190,000 distinct CDR3 sequences, with around four fifths seen just once and 15% to 20% held by the top ten. The study co-extracted DNA and RNA from around 20-30 mg of unsorted bulk tissue. Sequenced material: tumor tissue from primary liver carcinoma. These receptors were collected from a man aged 35 to 55 with primary liver carcinoma and hepatitis B virus infection.

This clonotype showed up just a few times. One junction end does not reproduce the germline sequence, and a read error may be involved. The chain recombines TRBV29-1 with TRBJ1-2; D not certain. This CDR3 has 12 amino acids. Germline CDR1 and CDR2: SQVTM and ANQGSEA. In DNA form, the CDR3 reads TGCAGCGGGAAGATCGGGTCCTATGACTACACCTTC. Translating gives CSGKIGSYDYTF.

Turning to this clonotype: Just one base apart from a much larger clone, this may be a read error. The J gene is TRBJ2-7, the V gene TRBV4-2; possible D gene TRBD1, 5 bases. In germline, CDR1 is LGHNA, CDR2 YNFKEQ. This CDR3 has 15 residues. The DNA for the CDR3 is TGTACCAGCAGCCAAGAAAGGGGCCGACCGTACGAGCAGTACTTC. Its protein product is CTSSQERGRPYEQYF.

The table lists this clonotype with a count of one. Compared with germline, one end of the junction differs, possibly owing to a read error. This chain joins TRBV5-1 and TRBJ2-5, with D perhaps matching TRBD2 (5 bases). Per germline, CDR1 SGHRS and CDR2 YFSETQ. CDR3 size: 14 residues. DNA of the CDR3: TGCGTCAGCAGCTTGAAATCGGGGATGAAGACCCAGAACTTC. Amino acids: CVSSLKSGMKTQNF.

The gene calls are TRBV4-1 and TRBJ1-6; 9 nucleotides align to TRBD1. The CDR3 is 17 residues long. V shed 6 bases, J shed 7 bases, and the junction held 13 bases outside the gene matches. Germline loops: CDR1 MGHRA, CDR2 YSYEKL. As DNA, the CDR3 is TGCGCCAGCAGTCGAGATCGGGGACAGGGCCGGAATTCACCCCTCCACTTT. Translation gives CASSRDRGQGRNSPLHF.

This clonotype has a single count. At one end the junction does not follow the germline gene, possibly because of a read error. This chain uses TRBV5-5 with TRBJ1-1; D is undetermined. Germline V gives CDR1 SGHKS, CDR2 YYEKEE (reference sequence). This CDR3 region has 13 residues. CDR3 DNA: TGTGCCAGTATTCATATGGAGAACACTGAAACTTTCTTT. Translating gives CASIHMENTETFF.

In its sample, this clonotype was seen once. This rearrangement joins TRBV29-1 to TRBJ2-7, with D perhaps matching TRBD1 (5 bases). Germline V gives CDR1 SQVTM, CDR2 ANQGSEA. The V and J ends lost 7 bases and 2 bases respectively, with 24 bases between them. The CDR3 is made up of 16 amino acids. CDR3 DNA: TGCAGCGCCGTGACATATGGGGCCGTCACTCCCTACGAGCAGTACTTC. Translating it yields CSAVTYGAVTPYEQYF.